One and the same sample provided the 20 T cell receptor beta chains below, sequenced in a study of blood T cell repertoires in COVID-19. Repertoires were generated with immunoSEQ multiplex PCR, while TCRdb's copy carries only in-frame clones and drops some. This table holds approximately 120,000 clones, 88% found once. Specimen: peripheral blood. The receptors come from a human donor in a cohort sampled during active COVID-19.

V and J are TRBV3-1 (or the pseudogene TRBV3-2) and TRBJ1-1; maybe TRBD1 (5 bases). The CDR3 extends over 14 amino acids. Germline V gene data show CDR1 as LGHDT and CDR2 as YNNKEL (reference sequence). The V end lost 0 bases, the J end lost 7 bases, and 12 bases lay between the germline ends. CDR3 coding DNA: TGTGCCAGCAGCCAAGATTCAAGGGGAGGTGAAGCTTTCTTT. Its protein product is CASSQDSRGGEAFF.

This chain joins TRBV20-1 and TRBJ1-2, with D unclear. V was cut by 6 bases and J by 5 bases, with 10 bases left in between. The CDR3 is 11 residues long. The germline V gene encodes CDR1 DFQATT and CDR2 SNEGSKA (reference sequence). The chain's CDR3 is CSASVIYGYTF. The CDR3 coding sequence is TGCAGTGCCAGCGTCATTTATGGCTACACCTTC.

The chain combines TRBV12-3 or TRBV12-4 with TRBJ2-5; 9 bases line up with TRBD1. With V trimmed by 6 bases and J by 5 bases, 4 bases remained unmatched. The CDR3 sequence is 13 residues long. The CDR3 spells CASRNRGLETQYF. For the CDR3, the DNA is TGTGCCAGCAGAAACAGGGGGCTGGAGACCCAGTACTTC.

V gene TRBV7-9 combines with J gene TRBJ2-3, with 7 bases matching TRBD1. With V trimmed by 5 bases and J by 4 bases, 9 bases remained unmatched. Per germline, CDR1 SEHNR and CDR2 FQNEAQ (reference sequence). CDR3 length: 15 residues. CDR3: CASSEPDRVADTQYF. The CDR3 DNA follows: TGTGCCAGCAGCGAACCAGACAGGGTCGCAGATACGCAGTATTTT.

The chain uses TRBV4-1 and TRBJ2-1; 9 bases line up with TRBD2. The germline V gene has CDR1 MGHRA and CDR2 YSYEKL. This CDR3 spans 16 amino acids. The V gene end was trimmed by 4 bases and the J gene end by 6 bases; junction bases not matched to a gene: 10. The CDR3 loop reads CASSLYGASGINEQFF. The CDR3 DNA sequence: TGCGCCAGCAGCCTGTATGGGGCTAGCGGGATCAATGAGCAGTTCTTC.

J is TRBJ2-7 and V is TRBV28, with D possibly matching TRBD1 (6 bases). Trimming took 7 bases from V and 3 from J, leaving 16 bases between them. In germline, CDR1 is MDHEN, CDR2 SYDVKM. The CDR3 is made up of 14 amino acids. CDR3 amino acids: CASTPPGRGYEQYF. The CDR3 DNA reads TGTGCCAGCACCCCCCCCGGCAGGGGCTACGAGCAGTACTTC.

The chain couples TRBV2 to TRBJ1-5; a weak D match, TRBD1 (5 bases). This CDR3 region has 19 residues. The ends were cut back, 4 bases at V and 0 bases at J, with 22 bases in the middle. Germline-derived CDR1 and CDR2 are SNHLY and FYNNEI. The CDR3: CASSGGTPDGEDSNQPQHF. CDR3 in DNA: TGTGCCAGCAGTGGAGGGACCCCGGACGGGGAGGATAGCAATCAGCCCCAGCATTTT.

Concerning this clone itself: Germline and junction disagree at one end, which may indicate a read error. The rearrangement links TRBV7-9 to TRBJ2-2, with 7 bases that match TRBD1. This CDR3 region has 13 residues. CDR1 is SEHNR, CDR2 FQNEAQ, per germline (reference sequence). The CDR3 DNA follows: TGTGCCGGCAGCCCTAGAAGGGGGCCTATGCTGTTTTTT. Its translation is CAGSPRRGPMLFF.

This chain links TRBV19 with TRBJ2-1; 7 bases are a match to TRBD2. Germline lookup yields CDR1 LNHDA and CDR2 SQIVND (reference sequence). The CDR3 is 16 amino acids. J gave up 0 bases and V 5 bases, and 7 bases lay outside the gene matches. The CDR3 reads CASSPGLPSSYNEQFF. CDR3 DNA sequence: TGTGCCAGTAGTCCGGGACTACCTAGCTCCTACAATGAGCAGTTCTTC.

On this clone itself: One end of the junction fails to match germline, which may point to a read error. This chain links TRBV12-3 or TRBV12-4 with TRBJ2-7; 10 bases fit TRBD2. CDR3 length equals 11 residues. As DNA, the CDR3 is TGTGCCAGCAGTCGAGCGGGGGGGGCCTTTTTC. Translating it yields CASSRAGGAFF.

This clone was recorded once. The rearrangement links TRBV28 to TRBJ1-3, with 9 positions matching TRBD1. The germline gives CDR1 MDHEN, CDR2 SYDVKM. The CDR3 has 18 residues. V was pared by 6 bases and J by 4 bases, with 16 bases of the junction left unmatched. CDR3 residues: CASSFSPLGTGPGNTIYF. The CDR3 nucleotides read TGTGCCAGCAGCTTTAGCCCCCTTGGGACAGGGCCCGGAAACACCATATATTTT.

The CDR3 DNA reads as TGTGCCAGCAGCGGTGGACAGGGTTTTGGAAACACCATATATTTT. Its protein product is CASSGGQGFGNTIYF. This chain joins TRBV2 and TRBJ1-3; TRBD1 aligns across 8 bases. The CDR3 is 15 amino acids. J was trimmed by 3 bases and V by 6 bases; bases with no gene match: 7. Germline V gene lookup returns CDR1 SNHLY and CDR2 FYNNEI.

The J gene is TRBJ2-7, the V gene TRBV28; possibly TRBD2 for D (6 bases). Per the germline V gene, CDR1 is MDHEN and CDR2 is SYDVKM. The CDR3 extends over 16 amino acids. V shed 3 bases and J shed 5 bases, with 20 bases lying between them. This CDR3 is CASSLGGIRVSHEQYF. CDR3 in DNA: TGTGCCAGCAGTTTGGGGGGAATAAGAGTATCTCACGAGCAGTACTTC.

The chain recombines TRBV28 with TRBJ1-5; 8 nucleotides agree with TRBD1. Losses at the gene ends were 4 bases for V and 5 bases for J; bases not matched to a gene: 10. CDR3 length: 16 amino acids. Germline V CDR1 and CDR2: MDHEN, SYDVKM. The CDR3 reads CASSSDRGPIYQPQHF. CDR3 coding DNA: TGTGCCAGCAGTTCTGACAGGGGACCGATTTATCAGCCCCAGCATTTT.

This chain connects TRBV6-1 to TRBJ1-2; 8 nucleotides align to TRBD1. Trimming cost V 3 bases and J 8 bases; bases outside gene matches: 2. The CDR3 extends over 12 amino acids. Germline-derived CDR1 and CDR2 are MNHNS and SASEGT. The CDR3 loop reads CASSDRQGGYTF. The CDR3 nucleotides are TGTGCCAGCAGTGATAGACAGGGGGGCTACACCTTC.

The gene calls are TRBV27 and TRBJ2-7; TRBD1 matches 9 bases. Germline lookup yields CDR1 MNHEY and CDR2 SMNVEV (reference sequence). The CDR3 runs to 17 residues. V trimming: 4 bases; J trimming: 2 bases; junction bases outside the gene matches: 12. The CDR3: CASSSKGNRGRAYEQYF. The CDR3 nucleotides read TGTGCCAGCAGTTCCAAGGGGAACAGGGGGCGAGCCTACGAGCAGTACTTC.

The CDR3 spells CASSLFRFGSPVVSYGYTF. DNA of the CDR3: TGTGCCAGCAGTTTATTCAGGTTCGGTTCCCCTGTTGTTAGCTATGGCTACACCTTC. The chain recombines TRBV28 with TRBJ1-2, with D hard to call. V lost 1 base, J lost 4 bases, and 25 bases lay in between. The germline gives CDR1 MDHEN, CDR2 SYDVKM. This CDR3 has 19 residues.

The CDR3 DNA reads TGTGCCAGCAGTTGGGGACTAGCGGGGGTTAATGAGCAGTTCTTC. Encoded protein: CASSWGLAGVNEQFF. The V call is TRBV6-5, the J call TRBJ2-1; 14 nucleotides agree with TRBD2. The germline gives CDR1 MNHEY, CDR2 SVGAGI. V shed 4 bases, J shed 7 bases, and the junction held 3 bases outside the gene matches. The CDR3 has 15 amino acids.

The chain has TRBV11-2 and TRBJ2-1, with TRBD2 identical over 8 bases. The germline gives CDR1 SGHAT, CDR2 FQNNGV. This CDR3 contains 14 residues. J was trimmed by 5 bases and V by 3 bases; bases with no gene match: 3. The CDR3 is CASSFAGGDNEQFF. In DNA form, the CDR3 reads TGTGCCAGCAGCTTTGCGGGAGGCGACAATGAGCAGTTCTTC.

The rearrangement uses TRBV18 and TRBJ1-2; TRBD1 agrees at 8 bases. The CDR3 extends over 15 amino acids. V gave up 3 bases and J gave up 6 bases; unmatched junction bases: 9. CDR1 and CDR2 from the germline V gene are KGHSH and LQKENI. In DNA form, the CDR3 reads TGTGCCAGCTCACCCGAACAGGGGGTTGTTAATGGCTACACCTTC. The encoded protein is CASSPEQGVVNGYTF.